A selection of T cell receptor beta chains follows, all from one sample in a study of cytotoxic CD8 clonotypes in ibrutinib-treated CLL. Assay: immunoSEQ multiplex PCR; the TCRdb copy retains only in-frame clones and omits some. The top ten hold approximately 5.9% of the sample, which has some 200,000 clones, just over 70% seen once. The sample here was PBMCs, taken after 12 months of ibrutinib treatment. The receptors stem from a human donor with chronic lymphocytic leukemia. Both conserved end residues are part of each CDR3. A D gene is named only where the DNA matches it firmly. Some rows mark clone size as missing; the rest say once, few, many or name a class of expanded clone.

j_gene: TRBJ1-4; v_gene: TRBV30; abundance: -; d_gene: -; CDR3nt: TGTGCCTGGCAGGGACTCCACGGGCCCGGTGAAAAACTGTTTTTT; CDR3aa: CAWQGLHGPGEKLFF
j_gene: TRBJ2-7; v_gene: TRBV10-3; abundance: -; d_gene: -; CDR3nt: TGTGCCATCAGTGAGAGGCGGGACGAGCAGTACTTC; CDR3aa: CAISERRDEQYF
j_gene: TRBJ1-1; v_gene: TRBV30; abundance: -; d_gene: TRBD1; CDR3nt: TGTGCCTGGGTCCCGGGACAGGGGGCTACTGAAGCTTTCTTT; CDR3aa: CAWVPGQGATEAFF
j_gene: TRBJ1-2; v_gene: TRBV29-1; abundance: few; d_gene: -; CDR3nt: TGCAGCGTTACCGACAGCCCCTATGGCTACACCTTC; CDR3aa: CSVTDSPYGYTF
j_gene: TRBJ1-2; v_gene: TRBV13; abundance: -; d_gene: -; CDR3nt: -; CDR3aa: CASSFLTVGFGNTF
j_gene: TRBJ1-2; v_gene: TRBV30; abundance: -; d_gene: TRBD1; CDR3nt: TGTGCCTGGAACGGACAGGGACCCCGCTACACCTTC; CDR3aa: CAWNGQGPRYTF
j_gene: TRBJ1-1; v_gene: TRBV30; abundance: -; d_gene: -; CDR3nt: TGTGCCTGGAGTGTATTGGGCGGGACTGAAGCTTTCTTT; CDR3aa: CAWSVLGGTEAFF
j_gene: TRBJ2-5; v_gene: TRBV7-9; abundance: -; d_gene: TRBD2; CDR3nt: TGTGCCAGCAGCTTACCCATAGCGGGAGTGAACTGGGAGACCCAGTACTTC; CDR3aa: CASSLPIAGVNWETQYF
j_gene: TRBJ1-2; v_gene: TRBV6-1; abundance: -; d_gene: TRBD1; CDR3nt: TGTGCCAGCAGTGAATGGTGGAGACAGGGGTTCTATGGCTACACCTTC; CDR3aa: CASSEWWRQGFYGYTF
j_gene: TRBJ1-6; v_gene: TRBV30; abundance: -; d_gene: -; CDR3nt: TGTGCCTGGAGTACTGAACAGTTTTCACCCCTCCACTTT; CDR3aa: CAWSTEQFSPLHF
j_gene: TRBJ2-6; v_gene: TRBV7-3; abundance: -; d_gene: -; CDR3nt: TGTGCCAGCAGCTTACCAGGTGCTGGGGCCAACGTCCTGACTTTC; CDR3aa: CASSLPGAGANVLTF
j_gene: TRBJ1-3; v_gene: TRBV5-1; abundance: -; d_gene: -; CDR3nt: TGCGCCAGCAGCTTGGAGGTCCAGACTGCTGGAAACACCATATATTTT; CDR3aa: CASSLEVQTAGNTIYF
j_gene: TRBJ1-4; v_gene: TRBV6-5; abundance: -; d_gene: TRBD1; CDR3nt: TGTGCCAGCAGTTACGCAGGGGGCAGTGAAAAACTGTTTTTT; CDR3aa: CASSYAGGSEKLFF
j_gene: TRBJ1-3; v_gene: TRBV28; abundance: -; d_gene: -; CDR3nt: TGTGCCAGCAGTTTAAACGGAGCTGGAAACACCATATATTTT; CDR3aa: CASSLNGAGNTIYF
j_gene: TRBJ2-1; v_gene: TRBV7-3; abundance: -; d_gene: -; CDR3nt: TGTGCCAGCAGCTTGAGCGATTCTCACAATGAGCAGTTCTTC; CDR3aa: CASSLSDSHNEQFF
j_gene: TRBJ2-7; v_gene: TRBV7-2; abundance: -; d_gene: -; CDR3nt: TGTGCCAGCAGCTTAGCCGGGGGAGGCTACGAGCAGTACTTC; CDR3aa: CASSLAGGGYEQYF
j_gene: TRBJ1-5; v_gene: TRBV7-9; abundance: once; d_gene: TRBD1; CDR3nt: TGTGCCAGCAGCTCGGGACAGGGCCATCAGCCCCAGCATTTT; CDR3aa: CASSSGQGHQPQHF
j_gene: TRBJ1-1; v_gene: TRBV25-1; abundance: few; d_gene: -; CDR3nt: TGTGCCAGCAGTGAGTGGGACGGCCTGAACACTGAAGCTTTCTTT; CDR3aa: CASSEWDGLNTEAFF
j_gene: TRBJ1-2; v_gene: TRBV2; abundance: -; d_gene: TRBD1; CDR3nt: TGTGCCAGCAGTGTCACGGAGGGGGCGACCTCCACCTATGGCTACACCTTC; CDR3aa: CASSVTEGATSTYGYTF
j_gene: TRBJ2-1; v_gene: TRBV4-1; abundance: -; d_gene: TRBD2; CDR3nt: TGCGCCAGCAGCCGGTTAGCGGGGTACAATGAGCAGTTCTTC; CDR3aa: CASSRLAGYNEQFF
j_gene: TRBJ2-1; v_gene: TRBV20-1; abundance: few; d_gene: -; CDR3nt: TGCAGTGCTAGCGGGTGGGAGAGGCAGTTCTTC; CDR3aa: CSASGWERQFF
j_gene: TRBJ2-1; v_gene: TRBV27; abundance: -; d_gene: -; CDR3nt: TGTGCCAGCAGTTTATCAAGGGGTGGCCTCAATGAGCAGTTCTTC; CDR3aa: CASSLSRGGLNEQFF
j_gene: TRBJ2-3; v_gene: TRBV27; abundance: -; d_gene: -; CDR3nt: TGTGCCAGCCGTAGCGGCTATAGCACAGATACGCAGTATTTT; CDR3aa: CASRSGYSTDTQYF
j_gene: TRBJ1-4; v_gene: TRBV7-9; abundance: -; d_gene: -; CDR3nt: TGTGCCAGCAGCTTAAGGCAGGGAGGGGAAAAACTGTTTTTT; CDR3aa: CASSLRQGGEKLFF
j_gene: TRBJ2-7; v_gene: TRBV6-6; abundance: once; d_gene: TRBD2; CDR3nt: TGTGCCAGCAGTTATACGACTAGCGGGCGCGACGAGCAGTACTTC; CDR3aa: CASSYTTSGRDEQYF
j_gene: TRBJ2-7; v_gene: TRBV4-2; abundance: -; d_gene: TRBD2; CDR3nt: TGTGCCAGCAGCCAAGAGGCGGGAGACTACTACGAGCAGTACTTC; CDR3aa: CASSQEAGDYYEQYF